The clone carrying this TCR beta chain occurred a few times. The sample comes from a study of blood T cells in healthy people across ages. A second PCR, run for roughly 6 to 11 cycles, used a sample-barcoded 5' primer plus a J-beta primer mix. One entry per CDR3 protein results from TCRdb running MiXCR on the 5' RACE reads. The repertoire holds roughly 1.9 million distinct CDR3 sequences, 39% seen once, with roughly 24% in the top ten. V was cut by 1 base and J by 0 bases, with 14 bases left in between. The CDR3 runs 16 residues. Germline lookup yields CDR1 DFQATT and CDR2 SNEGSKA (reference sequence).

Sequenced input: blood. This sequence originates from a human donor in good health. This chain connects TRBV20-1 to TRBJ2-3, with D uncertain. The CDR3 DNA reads TGCAGTGCTAGAGGCAGAGCGAGCCTCAGCACAGATACGCAGTATTTT. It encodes CSARGRASLSTDTQYF.